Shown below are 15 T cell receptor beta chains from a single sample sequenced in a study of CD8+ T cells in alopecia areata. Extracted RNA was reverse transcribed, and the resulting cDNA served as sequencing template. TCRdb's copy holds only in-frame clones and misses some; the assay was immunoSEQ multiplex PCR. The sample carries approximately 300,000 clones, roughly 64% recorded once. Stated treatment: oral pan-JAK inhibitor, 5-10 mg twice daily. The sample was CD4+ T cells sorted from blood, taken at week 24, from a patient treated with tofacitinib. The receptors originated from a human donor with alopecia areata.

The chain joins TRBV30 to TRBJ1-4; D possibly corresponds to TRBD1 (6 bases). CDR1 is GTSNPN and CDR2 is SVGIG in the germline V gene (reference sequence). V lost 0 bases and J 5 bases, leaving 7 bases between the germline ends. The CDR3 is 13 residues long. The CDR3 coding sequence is TGTGCCTGGAGTGTAAGGGGGAATGAAAAACTGTTTTTT. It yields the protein CAWSVRGNEKLFF.

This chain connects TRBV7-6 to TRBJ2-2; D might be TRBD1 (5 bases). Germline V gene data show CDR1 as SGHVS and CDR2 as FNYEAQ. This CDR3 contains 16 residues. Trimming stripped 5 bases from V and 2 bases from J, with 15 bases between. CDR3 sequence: CASSLTGYRNTGELFF. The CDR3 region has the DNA TGTGCCAGCAGCCTAACAGGATATAGAAACACCGGGGAGCTGTTTTTT.

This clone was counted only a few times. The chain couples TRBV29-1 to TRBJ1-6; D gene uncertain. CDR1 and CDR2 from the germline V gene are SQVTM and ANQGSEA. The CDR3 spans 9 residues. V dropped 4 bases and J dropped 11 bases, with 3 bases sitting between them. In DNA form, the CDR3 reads TGCAGCGTTGGTCCACCCCTCCACTTT. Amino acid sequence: CSVGPPLHF.

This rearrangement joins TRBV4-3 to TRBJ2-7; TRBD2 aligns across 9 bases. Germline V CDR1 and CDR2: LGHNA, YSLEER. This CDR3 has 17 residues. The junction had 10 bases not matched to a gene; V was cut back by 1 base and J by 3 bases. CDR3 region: CASSQGSLAGHLYEQYF. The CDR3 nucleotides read TGCGCCAGCAGCCAAGGCTCCCTAGCGGGGCACCTCTACGAGCAGTACTTC.

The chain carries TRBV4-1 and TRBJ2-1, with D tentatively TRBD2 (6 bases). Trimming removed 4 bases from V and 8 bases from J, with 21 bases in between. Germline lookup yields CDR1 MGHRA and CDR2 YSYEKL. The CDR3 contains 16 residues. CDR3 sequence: CASSRLLAGGVHEQFF. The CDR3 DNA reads TGCGCCAGCAGCCGCCTCCTAGCCGGGGGAGTTCATGAGCAGTTCTTC.

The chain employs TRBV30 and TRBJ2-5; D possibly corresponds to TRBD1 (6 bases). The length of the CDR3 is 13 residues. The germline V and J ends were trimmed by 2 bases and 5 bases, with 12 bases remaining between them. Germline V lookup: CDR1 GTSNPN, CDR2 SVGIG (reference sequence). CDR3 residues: CAWSRIRGETQYF. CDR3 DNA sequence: TGTGCCTGGAGTAGGATCAGGGGCGAGACCCAGTACTTC.

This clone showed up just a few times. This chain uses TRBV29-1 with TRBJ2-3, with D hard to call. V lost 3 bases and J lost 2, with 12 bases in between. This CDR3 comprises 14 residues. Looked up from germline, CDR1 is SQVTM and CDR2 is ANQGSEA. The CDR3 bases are TGCAGCGTTGATCGAGGCGGCGTCACAGATACGCAGTATTTT. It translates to CSVDRGGVTDTQYF.

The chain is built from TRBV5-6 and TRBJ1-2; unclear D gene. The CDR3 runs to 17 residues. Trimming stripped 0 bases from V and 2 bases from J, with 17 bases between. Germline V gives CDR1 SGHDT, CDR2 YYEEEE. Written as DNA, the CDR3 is TGTGCCAGCAGCTTGGAGATCGAGGGAGAACTAAACTATGGCTACACCTTC. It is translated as CASSLEIEGELNYGYTF.

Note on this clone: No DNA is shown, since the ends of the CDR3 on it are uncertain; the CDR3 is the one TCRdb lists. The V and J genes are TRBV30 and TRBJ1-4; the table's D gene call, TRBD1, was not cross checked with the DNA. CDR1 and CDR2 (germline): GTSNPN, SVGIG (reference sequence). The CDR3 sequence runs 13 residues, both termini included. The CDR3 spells CAWAYRDGKNCFF.

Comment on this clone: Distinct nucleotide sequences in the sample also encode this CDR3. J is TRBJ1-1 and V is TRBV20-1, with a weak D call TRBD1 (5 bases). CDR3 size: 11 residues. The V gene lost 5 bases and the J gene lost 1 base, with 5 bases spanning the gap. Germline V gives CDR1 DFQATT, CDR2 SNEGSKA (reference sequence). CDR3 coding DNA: TGCAGTGCTGGGGGGAACACTGAAGCTTTCTTT. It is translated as CSAGGNTEAFF.

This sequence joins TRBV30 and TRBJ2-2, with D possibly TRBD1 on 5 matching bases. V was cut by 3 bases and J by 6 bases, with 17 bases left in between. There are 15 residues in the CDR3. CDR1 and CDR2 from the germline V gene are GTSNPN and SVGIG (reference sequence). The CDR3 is CAWRELTGLPGELFF. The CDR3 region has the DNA TGTGCCTGGAGAGAGTTAACAGGTCTACCCGGGGAGCTGTTTTTT.

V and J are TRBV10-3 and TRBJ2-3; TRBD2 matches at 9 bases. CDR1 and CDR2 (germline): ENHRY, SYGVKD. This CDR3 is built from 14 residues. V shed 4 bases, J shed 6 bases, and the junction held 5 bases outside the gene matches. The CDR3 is CAISVAGVGDTQYF. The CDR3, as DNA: TGTGCCATCAGTGTAGCGGGGGTTGGGGATACGCAGTATTTT.

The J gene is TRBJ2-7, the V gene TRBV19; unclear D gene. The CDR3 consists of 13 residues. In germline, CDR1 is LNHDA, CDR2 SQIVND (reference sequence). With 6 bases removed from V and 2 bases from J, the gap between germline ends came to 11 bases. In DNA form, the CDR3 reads TGTGCCAGTAGGACAACCACAACCTACGAGCAGTACTTC. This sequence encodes CASRTTTTYEQYF.

CDR3 nucleotides: TGTGCCAGCAGCTCGGGACTCCTGGGGACAGATACGCAGTATTTT. Translating it yields CASSSGLLGTDTQYF. The chain carries TRBV5-4 and TRBJ2-3; maybe TRBD2 (6 bases). Germline V lookup: CDR1 SGHNT, CDR2 YYREEE (reference sequence). The CDR3 spans 15 residues. V was pared by 3 bases and J by 3 bases, with 14 bases between.

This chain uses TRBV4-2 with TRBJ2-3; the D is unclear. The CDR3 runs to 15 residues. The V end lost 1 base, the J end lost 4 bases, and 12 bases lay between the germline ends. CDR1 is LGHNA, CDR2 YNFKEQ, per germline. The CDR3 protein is CASSQAQPVADTQYF. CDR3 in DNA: TGTGCCAGCAGCCAAGCACAGCCGGTCGCAGATACGCAGTATTTT.